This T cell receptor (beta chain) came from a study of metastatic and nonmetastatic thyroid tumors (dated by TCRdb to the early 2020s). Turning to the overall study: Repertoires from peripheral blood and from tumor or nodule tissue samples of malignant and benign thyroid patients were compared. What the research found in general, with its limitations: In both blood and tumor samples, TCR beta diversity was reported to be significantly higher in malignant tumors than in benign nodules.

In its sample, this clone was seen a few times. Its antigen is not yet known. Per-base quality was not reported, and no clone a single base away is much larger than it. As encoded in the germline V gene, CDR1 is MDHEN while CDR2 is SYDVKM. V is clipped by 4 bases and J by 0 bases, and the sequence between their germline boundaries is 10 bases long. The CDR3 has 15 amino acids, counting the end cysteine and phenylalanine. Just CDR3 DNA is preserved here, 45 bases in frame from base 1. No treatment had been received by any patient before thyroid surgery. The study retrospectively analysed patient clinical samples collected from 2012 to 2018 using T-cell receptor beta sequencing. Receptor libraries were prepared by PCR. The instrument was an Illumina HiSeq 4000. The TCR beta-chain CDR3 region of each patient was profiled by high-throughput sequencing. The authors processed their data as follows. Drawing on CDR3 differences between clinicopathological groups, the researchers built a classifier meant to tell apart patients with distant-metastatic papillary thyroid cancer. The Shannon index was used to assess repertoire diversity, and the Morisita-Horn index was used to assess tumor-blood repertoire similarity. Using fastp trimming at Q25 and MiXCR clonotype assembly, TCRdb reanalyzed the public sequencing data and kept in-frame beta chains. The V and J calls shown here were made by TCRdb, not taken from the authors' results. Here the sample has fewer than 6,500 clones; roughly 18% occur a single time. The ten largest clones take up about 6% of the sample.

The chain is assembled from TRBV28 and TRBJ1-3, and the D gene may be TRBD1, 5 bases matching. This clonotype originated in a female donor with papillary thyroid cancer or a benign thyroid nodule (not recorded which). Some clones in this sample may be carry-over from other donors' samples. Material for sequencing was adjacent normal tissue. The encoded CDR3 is CASSSETVSGNTIYF. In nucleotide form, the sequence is TGTGCCAGCAGTTCGGAGACAGTCTCTGGAAACACCATATATTTT.